Described below is a single TCR beta chain sequence and its context. The sample comes from a study of OX40 agonist ivuxolimab in advanced cancers. Trimming at V came to 5 bases and at J to 4 bases, leaving 4 bases not matched to a gene. Germline CDR1 SGHNT, CDR2 YENEEA. The CDR3 covers 14 residues. Profiled with immunoSEQ multiplex PCR; TCRdb holds only in-frame clones, not every one. The table lists tens of thousands of clones, around 88% of them singletons, with about 0.63% in the top ten. This specimen was CD4+ or CD8+ T cells sorted from blood, taken in a trial of the OX40 agonist ivuxolimab. The origin of this receptor is an adult with an advanced solid tumor such as melanoma, head and neck, liver or kidney cancer. The V and J genes are TRBV11-3 and TRBJ2-3, with 9 bases fitting TRBD2. In nucleotides, the CDR3 is TGTGCCAGCAGCCCGGGACTAGCCTCAGATACGCAGTATTTT. As protein: CASSPGLASDTQYF.